The 19 T cell receptor beta chains below were found in one sample sequenced in a study of regulatory T cells in long-lasting Graves disease (dated by TCRdb to the early 2020s). Library generation was performed with multiplex PCR. Sequencing took place on an Illumina HiSeq 4000. To build TCR beta libraries, CDR3 regions were amplified by Arm-PCR using iRepertoire HTBI primers. TCRdb trimmed public reads at Q25 via fastp, called clones via MiXCR and kept in-frame beta chains. CDR3 protein sequences are deduplicated, and each keeps its most common genes and DNA. The sample table records over 350,000 distinct CDR3 sequences; approximately 15% of these occur just once. The ten top clones hold roughly a sixth of the sample. The time point label for this specimen denotes: newly diagnosed GD, antithyroid drugs for less than 3 months. RNA was extracted from PBMCs in TRIzol for both TCR sequencing and RNA sequencing.

A further study also used this sample, focusing on T cells in Graves' hyperthyroidism and ophthalmopathy.

The material was peripheral blood mononuclear cells (PBMCs), obtained at new diagnosis, from a patient treated with antithyroid drugs. Every receptor here comes from a woman aged 45-60 years with Graves disease. Donor details come from another sample of the same person, matched by shared clones.

At least ten counts were recorded for this clonotype. The chain employs TRBV30 and TRBJ2-1, with a tentative D call TRBD2 (6 bases). V was clipped by 1 base and J by 9 bases, with 19 bases between them. Germline CDR1 reads GTSNPN; CDR2 reads SVGIG (reference sequence). The length of the CDR3 is 15 residues. The CDR3 spells CAWSGGRTVRSEQFF. The DNA for the CDR3 is TGTGCCTGGAGTGGAGGGAGGACCGTGCGGAGTGAGCAGTTCTTC.

The chain employs TRBV6-5 and TRBJ2-7, with a tentative D call TRBD2 (6 bases). The germline gives CDR1 MNHEY, CDR2 SVGAGI. The CDR3 runs 17 residues. V was trimmed by 2 bases and J by 2 bases, leaving 19 bases between them. DNA for the CDR3: TGTGCCAGCAGTTACGGTCGGAGGCGGGGCTTCCCCTACGAGCAGTACTTC. This sequence encodes CASSYGRRRGFPYEQYF.

This clonotype has at least ten counts. This chain links TRBV2 with TRBJ2-7; either TRBD1 or TRBD2 may supply D (5 bases each). V gave up 6 bases and J gave up 0 bases, with 18 bases separating them. CDR1 is SNHLY, CDR2 FYNNEI, per germline. CDR3 length equals 16 residues. CDR3 sequence (DNA): TGTGCCAGCAGCCCTTTGTGGAGAGGGGCCTCCTACGAGCAGTACTTC. Translation: CASSPLWRGASYEQYF.

This clonotype showed up many times. The chain employs TRBV28 and TRBJ2-3, with D possibly TRBD2 on 5 matching bases. V was trimmed by 2 bases and J by 0 bases, leaving 9 bases between them. Germline assignment: CDR1 MDHEN and CDR2 SYDVKM. The CDR3 contains 15 residues. As DNA, the CDR3 is TGTGCCAGCAGTTTACGGGGTCTAAGCACAGATACGCAGTATTTT. Its protein product is CASSLRGLSTDTQYF. Full variable domain (outside the CDR3, taken from reference TRBV28 and TRBJ2-3): DVKVTQSSRYLVKRTGEKVFLECVQDMDHENMFWYRQDPGLGLRLIYFSYDVKMKEKGDIPEGYSVSREKKERFSLILESASTNQTSMYLCASSLRGLSTDTQYFGPGTRLTVL.

This chain uses TRBV6-2 or TRBV6-3 with TRBJ2-2; 15 bases are shared with TRBD2. The CDR3 covers 17 residues. Germline V gene lookup returns CDR1 MNHEY and CDR2 SVGEGT. The J segment lost 7 bases and the V segment lost 6 bases, leaving 9 bases of the junction unmatched. The CDR3 DNA is TGTGCCAGCAGCCCGGGACTAGCGGGAGGCTTATTCGGGGAGCTGTTTTTT. Translation: CASSPGLAGGLFGELFF.

This clonotype appeared a few times. The genes are TRBV14 and TRBJ2-5; perhaps TRBD1 as D (6 bases). CDR3 size: 15 residues. V lost 3 bases and J 3 bases, leaving 14 bases between the germline ends. Per the germline V gene, CDR1 is SGHDN and CDR2 is FVKESK. The CDR3 loop is CASSHLRTAKETQYF. The CDR3 DNA reads as TGTGCCAGCAGCCATTTGAGGACAGCTAAAGAGACCCAGTACTTC.

This clonotype was counted a few times. The V and J genes are TRBV20-1 and TRBJ1-6; D uncertain. CDR1 DFQATT and CDR2 SNEGSKA come from the germline V gene (reference sequence). Trimming took off 4 bases at V and 10 bases at J, with 14 bases between the two ends. The CDR3 runs to 13 residues. CDR3 bases: TGCAGTGCTAAAAGCCGAGTAGAGTCACCCCTCCACTTT. It translates to CSAKSRVESPLHF.

This clonotype was seen repeatedly, ten times or more. V is TRBV11-2 and J is TRBJ2-1, with 9 bases identical to TRBD2. J gave up 1 base and V 5 bases, and 3 bases lay outside the gene matches. The CDR3 extends over 15 amino acids. The V gene's germline CDR1 is SGHAT and CDR2 FQNNGV. The CDR3 coding sequence is TGTGCCAGCAGCCAAAGCGGGAGGTCCTACAATGAGCAGTTCTTC. This codes for CASSQSGRSYNEQFF. The variable domain in full, with the rest retrieved from reference TRBV11-2 and TRBJ2-1, is EAGVAQSPRYKIIEKRQSVAFWCNPISGHATLYWYQQILGQGPKLLIQFQNNGVVDDSQLPKDRFSAERLKGVDSTLKIQPAKLEDSAVYLCASSQSGRSYNEQFFGPGTRLTVL.

This chain connects TRBV6-6 to TRBJ2-7, with D possibly being TRBD2 (6 bases). In germline, CDR1 is MNHNY, CDR2 SVGAGI (reference sequence). CDR3 size: 16 residues. Between the trimmed V and J ends, which lost 0 bases and 4 bases, there was a span of 16 bases. For the CDR3, the DNA is TGTGCCAGCAGTTACTCGATGCAGGGTAGCGGTTACGAGCAGTACTTC. It is translated as CASSYSMQGSGYEQYF.

The chain has TRBV2 and TRBJ1-1, with D unclear. Germline V lookup: CDR1 SNHLY, CDR2 FYNNEI. V was cut by 2 bases and J by 0 bases, with 10 bases left in between. This CDR3 contains 15 residues. The CDR3 DNA is TGTGCCAGCAGTGAATACGGGGAAATGAACACTGAAGCTTTCTTT. Protein product: CASSEYGEMNTEAFF.

This clonotype was detected ten times or more. V usage is TRBV27 and J usage is TRBJ2-3; 7 bases match TRBD2. The CDR3 is made up of 15 amino acids. The germline gives CDR1 MNHEY, CDR2 SMNVEV (reference sequence). V shed 0 bases and J 9 bases; nucleotides not matched to a gene: 9. CDR3 region: CASSLSYGLEGTQYF. In DNA form, the CDR3 reads TGTGCCAGCAGTTTATCGTACGGACTAGAGGGCACGCAGTATTTT.

Regarding this clonotype: At one end, the junction sequence differs from germline, possibly due to a read error. The chain joins TRBV30 to TRBJ1-4; tentatively, D is TRBD1 (5 bases). This CDR3 spans 12 amino acids. Looked up from germline, CDR1 is GTSNPN and CDR2 is SVGIG (reference sequence). CDR3 residues: CAWRAWGEKLCF. In nucleotides, the CDR3 is TGTGCCTGGAGAGCCTGGGGCGAAAAACTGTGTTTT.

The chain combines TRBV10-2 with TRBJ2-5; TRBD2 matches at 8 bases. Trimming removed 3 bases from V and 4 bases from J; junction bases left unmatched: 7. Germline V gene data show CDR1 as WSHSY and CDR2 as SAAADI. The CDR3 is 15 amino acids. The CDR3 region is CASSDPGTRIETQYF. Written as DNA, the CDR3 is TGCGCCAGCAGTGACCCCGGGACTAGAATAGAGACCCAGTACTTC.

About this clonotype: Possible read error: a much larger clone is one base away. The chain links TRBV5-1 to TRBJ2-3; no clear D gene. The CDR3 totals 14 residues. Germline V gene lookup returns CDR1 SGHRS and CDR2 YFSETQ. V dropped 4 bases and J dropped 2 bases, with 11 bases sitting between them. CDR3 protein: CASSGRNSTDTQYF. The CDR3 DNA reads TGCGCCAGCAGCGGCCGGAACTCCACAGATACGCAGTATTTT.

V usage is TRBV20-1 and J usage is TRBJ2-7; 9 bases agree with TRBD2. Per the germline V gene, CDR1 is DFQATT and CDR2 is SNEGSKA (reference sequence). The CDR3 spans 14 residues. The V and J ends lost 6 bases and 7 bases, in that order; junction bases with no gene match: 13. The CDR3 nucleotides read TGCAGTGCCCAGCCAATTCTAGCGGGACAGGAGCAGTACTTC. This gives the protein CSAQPILAGQEQYF.

There are many counts of this clonotype. This chain uses TRBV12-3 or TRBV12-4 with TRBJ1-1; no clear D gene. The CDR3 covers 15 residues. V was clipped by 4 bases and J by 1 base, with 13 bases between them. Written as DNA, the CDR3 is TGTGCCAGCAGTTCCCTTCGCGGGCCGAACACTGAAGCTTTCTTT. Translating gives CASSSLRGPNTEAFF.

In this sample, this clonotype turned up once. This clone may be a read error of a much larger clone one base away. This chain uses TRBV3-1 with TRBJ2-1; weak D call: TRBD1 (6 bases). V dropped 2 bases and J dropped 10 bases, with 15 bases sitting between them. The CDR3 spans 14 residues. Germline values: CDR1 LGHDT, CDR2 YNNKEL (reference sequence). The CDR3 protein is CASSQCYRAHEQFF. The CDR3 DNA is TGTGCCAGCAGCCAATGCTACAGGGCCCACGAGCAGTTCTTC.

This clonotype was detected ten times or more. The V and J genes are TRBV7-3 and TRBJ2-7; 9 bases align to TRBD1. With V trimmed by 5 bases and J by 6 bases, 5 bases remained unmatched. CDR3 length equals 13 residues. Looked up from germline, CDR1 is SGHTA and CDR2 is FQGTGA. This CDR3 reads CASSVTGGGEQYF. The CDR3 nucleotides are TGTGCCAGCAGCGTGACAGGGGGGGGCGAGCAGTACTTC.

This clonotype was counted a few times. V usage is TRBV28 and J usage is TRBJ2-7; D might be TRBD2 (5 bases). The assigned J gene may be wrong: the sequence end matches TRBJ2-3 better. The CDR3 is 12 residues long. From germline, CDR1 is MDHEN and CDR2 SYDVKM. CDR3 sequence (DNA): TGTGCCTCGTGGACTTCGCCGGATACGCAGTATTTT. This sequence encodes CASWTSPDTQYF.